The 13 T cell receptor beta chains presented below share a single source sample, sequenced in a study of tumor and adjacent non-tumor tissue in lung cancer. No cell sorting was done before RNA was extracted from the tissue. Distant lung tissue was collected more than 3 cm away from the tumor edge. The library came from three nested PCR rounds adapted from ARM-PCR protocols. TCRdb ran MiXCR on the multiplex PCR reads and lists one entry per CDR3 protein. The sample includes around 100,000 distinct CDR3 sequences, more than 55% of them seen just once. The sample taken for sequencing was distant non-tumor lung tissue. The receptor set was obtained from a man in his thirties or forties with non-small cell lung cancer.

About this clonotype: One end of the junction does not line up with germline, which may come from a read error. The gene calls are TRBV11-2 and TRBJ1-2, with 7 bases aligning to TRBD1. The CDR3 has 13 residues. Germline V CDR1 and CDR2: SGHAT, FQNNGV. CDR3 protein: CACSKGQNHGYTF. As DNA, the CDR3 is TGTGCCTGCAGCAAGGGACAGAATCATGGCTACACCTTC.

The V gene is TRBV29-1, the J gene TRBJ1-5; TRBD1 might be the D (5 bases). V was trimmed by 5 bases and J by 3 bases, leaving 14 bases between them. The CDR3 covers 14 residues. Germline CDR1 SQVTM, CDR2 ANQGSEA. CDR3 sequence: CSVITGDYNQPQHF. The CDR3 DNA reads as TGCAGCGTTATTACGGGGGATTACAATCAGCCCCAGCATTTT.

In the case of this clonotype: Possible read error: a much larger clone is one base away. J is TRBJ2-5 and V is TRBV5-1; D uncertain. Germline values: CDR1 SGHRS, CDR2 YFSETQ. V lost 3 bases to trimming and J lost 4 bases, with 4 bases between them. The CDR3 runs to 11 residues. The CDR3 DNA reads TGCGCCAGCAGCTCCCGAGAGACCCAGTACTTC. Amino acid sequence: CASSSRETQYF.

For this clonotype: An end of the junction differs from the germline gene, which may be a read error. The V and J genes are TRBV11-3 and TRBJ2-7, with 12 bases matching TRBD2. The CDR3 contains 16 residues. CDR1 SGHNT and CDR2 YENEEA come from the germline V gene. Written as DNA, the CDR3 is TGTGCCAGTAGCTCACAGACTAGCGGGGGACCTATGGAGCAGTACTTC. As protein: CASSSQTSGGPMEQYF.

The V call is TRBV11-2, the J call TRBJ1-1; D unclear. Germline CDR1 and CDR2: SGHAT and FQNNGV. The V end lost 4 bases, the J end lost 4 bases, and 10 bases lay between the germline ends. This CDR3 is built from 13 residues. CDR3 protein: CASSSVGSTEAFF. The CDR3 coding sequence is TGTGCCAGCAGCTCAGTAGGGAGCACTGAAGCTTTCTTT.

This clonotype was counted many times. The chain combines TRBV4-1 with TRBJ1-1, with TRBD1 matching 7 bases. Germline V CDR1 and CDR2: MGHRA, YSYEKL. V shed 1 base and J 7 bases; nucleotides not matched to a gene: 9. The CDR3 totals 15 residues. For the CDR3, the DNA is TGCGCCAGCAGCCAAGGACAGGGCTGGAGGAATGAAGCTTTCTTT. It translates to CASSQGQGWRNEAFF.

A word on this clonotype: Just one base apart from a much larger clone, this may be a read error. This chain connects TRBV20-1 to TRBJ1-5; 7 bases fit TRBD1. Germline V gene sequence: CDR1 DFQATT, CDR2 SNEGSKA (reference sequence). Trimming took 7 bases from V and 3 from J; bases not matched to a gene: 6. The CDR3 consists of 13 residues. The CDR3 reads CSVGQDHNQPQHF. Here the CDR3 DNA reads TGCAGTGTTGGACAGGATCACAATCAGCCCCAGCATTTT.

The chain is built from TRBV7-3 and TRBJ2-5, with TRBD2 matching over 8 bases. CDR3 length: 16 residues. The germline CDR1 and CDR2 sequences are SGHTA and FQGTGA. Trimming took 5 bases from V and 5 from J; bases not matched to a gene: 13. The CDR3 DNA follows: TGTGCCAGCAGCCCCCGGCCGGCGGGGGGCTTCGAGACCCAGTACTTC. This gives the protein CASSPRPAGGFETQYF.

Remarks on this clonotype: This clone may be a read error of a much larger clone one base away. This rearrangement joins TRBV10-3 to TRBJ2-2, with 13 bases aligning to TRBD2. Germline V gives CDR1 ENHRY, CDR2 SYGVKD. CDR3 size: 16 residues. The CDR3 is CGITRTSGGNTGELFF. In DNA form, the CDR3 reads TGTGGCATCACTCGGACTAGCGGGGGTAACACCGGGGAGCTGTTTTTT.

Of note for this clonotype: The junction does not match germline at one end; this may be a read error. The rearrangement joins TRBV11-2 to TRBJ2-2; TRBD2 aligns across 7 bases. The CDR3 is made up of 14 amino acids. Germline V gives CDR1 SGHAT, CDR2 FQNNGV. The chain's CDR3 is CASSQLAKTGELFF. CDR3 nucleotide sequence: TGTGCCAGCAGCCAACTAGCGAAGACCGGGGAGCTGTTTTTT.

Regarding this clonotype: The junction does not match germline at one end; this may be a read error. The chain links TRBV6-1 to TRBJ1-1; D may be TRBD1 (5 bases). Germline assignment: CDR1 MNHNS and CDR2 SASEGT. CDR3 length: 15 amino acids. In nucleotides, the CDR3 is TGTGCCAGCAGTGAAGTACCGAATCTCGGGGCTGAAGTTTTCTTT. Translation gives CASSEVPNLGAEVFF.

This clonotype came up many times. This rearrangement joins TRBV5-5 to TRBJ2-3; D gene ambiguous. The CDR3 is made up of 14 amino acids. Trimming took 3 bases from V and 6 from J, leaving 14 bases between them. Germline V gene data show CDR1 as SGHKS and CDR2 as YYEKEE (reference sequence). CDR3 sequence reads: CASSSGAGVDTQYF. The CDR3 DNA follows: TGTGCCAGCAGCTCTGGCGCCGGCGTGGATACGCAGTATTTT. The entire variable domain, with the rest obtained from reference TRBV5-5 and TRBJ2-3, is as follows: DAGVTQSPTHLIKTRGQQVTLRCSPISGHKSVSWYQQVLGQGPQFIFQYYEKEERGRGNFPDRFSARQFPNYSSELNVNALLLGDSALYLCASSSGAGVDTQYFGPGTRLTVL.

As concerns this clonotype: A much larger clone differs from this one at a single base, so this may be a read error. This chain joins TRBV20-1 and TRBJ2-7, with D possibly being TRBD2 (6 bases). The germline V gene encodes CDR1 DFQATT and CDR2 SNEGSKA (reference sequence). The CDR3 has 13 amino acids. The CDR3 loop is CNAARDLTYEQYF. CDR3 DNA: TGCAATGCCGCCAGGGACTTGACCTACGAGCAGTACTTC.